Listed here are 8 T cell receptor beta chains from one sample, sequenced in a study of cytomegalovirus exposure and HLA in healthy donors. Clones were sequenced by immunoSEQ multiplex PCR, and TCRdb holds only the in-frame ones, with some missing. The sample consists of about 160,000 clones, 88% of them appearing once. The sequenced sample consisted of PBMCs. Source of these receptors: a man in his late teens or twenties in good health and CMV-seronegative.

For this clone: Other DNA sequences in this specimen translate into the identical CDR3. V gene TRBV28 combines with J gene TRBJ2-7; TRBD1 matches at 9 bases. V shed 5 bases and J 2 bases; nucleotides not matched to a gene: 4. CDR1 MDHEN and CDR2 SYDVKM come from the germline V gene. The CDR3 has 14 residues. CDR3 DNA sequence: TGTGCCAGCAGTCCCGGACAGGGGACCTACGAGCAGTACTTC. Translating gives CASSPGQGTYEQYF.

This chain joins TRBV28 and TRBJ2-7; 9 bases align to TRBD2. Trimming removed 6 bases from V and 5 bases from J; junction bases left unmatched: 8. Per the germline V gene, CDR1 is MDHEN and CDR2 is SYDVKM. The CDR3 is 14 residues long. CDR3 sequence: CASSNGRGGNEQYV. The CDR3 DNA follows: TGTGCCAGCAGCAATGGGCGGGGGGGCAACGAGCAGTACGTC.

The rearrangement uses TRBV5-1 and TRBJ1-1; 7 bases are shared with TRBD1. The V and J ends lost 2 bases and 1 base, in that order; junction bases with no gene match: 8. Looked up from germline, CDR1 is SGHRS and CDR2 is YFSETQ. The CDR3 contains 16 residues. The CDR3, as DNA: TGCGCCAGCAGCTTCGTATACAGGGGATCGAACACTGAAGCTTTCTTT. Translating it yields CASSFVYRGSNTEAFF.

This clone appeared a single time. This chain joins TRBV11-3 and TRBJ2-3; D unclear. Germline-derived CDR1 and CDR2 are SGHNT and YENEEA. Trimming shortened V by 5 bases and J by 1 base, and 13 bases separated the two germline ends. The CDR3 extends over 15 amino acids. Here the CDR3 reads CASSHYEYGTDTQYF. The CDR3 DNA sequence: TGTGCCAGCAGCCATTACGAGTACGGCACAGATACGCAGTATTTT.

CDR3 sequence (DNA): TGCGCCAGCAGTAGGGGAACGAACACCGGGGAGCTGTTTTTT. This gives the protein CASSRGTNTGELFF. V is TRBV5-1 and J is TRBJ2-2; possible D gene TRBD1, 5 bases. Per germline, CDR1 SGHRS and CDR2 YFSETQ. V was cut by 5 bases and J by 0 bases, with 8 bases left in between. This CDR3 comprises 14 residues.

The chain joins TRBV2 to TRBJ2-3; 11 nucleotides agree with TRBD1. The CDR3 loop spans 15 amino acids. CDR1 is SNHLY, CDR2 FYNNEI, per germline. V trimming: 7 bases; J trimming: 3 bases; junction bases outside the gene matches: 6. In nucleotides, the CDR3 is TGTGCCAGCACAGGGGACAGGGGGGCAACAGATACGCAGTATTTT. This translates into CASTGDRGATDTQYF. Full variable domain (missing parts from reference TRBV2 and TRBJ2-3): EPEVTQTPSHQVTQMGQEVILRCVPISNHLYFYWYRQILGQKVEFLVSFYNNEISEKSEIFDDQFSVERPDGSNFTLKIRSTKLEDSAMYFCASTGDRGATDTQYFGPGTRLTVL.

The CDR3 region has the DNA TGTGCCAGCAGCTTCGGTCCCTTGCGGGAGACCCAGTACTTC. Translation: CASSFGPLRETQYF. The rearrangement links TRBV11-2 to TRBJ2-5; D call uncertain. The CDR3 totals 14 residues. CDR1 is SGHAT and CDR2 is FQNNGV in the germline V gene. The V and J ends lost 3 bases and 5 bases respectively, with 13 bases between them.

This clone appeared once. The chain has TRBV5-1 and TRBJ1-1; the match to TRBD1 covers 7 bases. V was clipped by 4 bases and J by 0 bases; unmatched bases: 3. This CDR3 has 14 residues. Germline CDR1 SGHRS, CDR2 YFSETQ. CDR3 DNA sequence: TGCGCCAGCAGCAAGGGACAGTTGAACACTGAAGCTTTCTTT. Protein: CASSKGQLNTEAFF.